This T cell receptor (beta chain) appears in the sequencing data of a study of T cells in Graves' hyperthyroidism and ophthalmopathy. Amplified TCR beta CDR3 regions derived from RNA transcripts. During a first-round RT-PCR of the TCR CDR3, the HTBI primer set was used. Each CDR3 protein is one row after TCRdb ran MiXCR on the multiplex PCR reads. The data hold approximately 400,000 distinct CDR3 sequences, with more than 13% observed a single time. CDR1 and CDR2 (germline): SGDLS, YYNGEE. The CDR3 spans 14 residues. V was trimmed by 0 bases and J by 5 bases, leaving 11 bases between them. This clonotype has just a few counts.

Sequenced sample: blood. J is TRBJ1-1 and V is TRBV9; no firm D call. The clonotype comes from a man in his forties or fifties with Graves' ophthalmopathy. The DNA for the CDR3 is TGTGCCAGCAGCGTAGGGCCGCAGACGACTGAAGCTTTCTTT. Translated: CASSVGPQTTEAFF.